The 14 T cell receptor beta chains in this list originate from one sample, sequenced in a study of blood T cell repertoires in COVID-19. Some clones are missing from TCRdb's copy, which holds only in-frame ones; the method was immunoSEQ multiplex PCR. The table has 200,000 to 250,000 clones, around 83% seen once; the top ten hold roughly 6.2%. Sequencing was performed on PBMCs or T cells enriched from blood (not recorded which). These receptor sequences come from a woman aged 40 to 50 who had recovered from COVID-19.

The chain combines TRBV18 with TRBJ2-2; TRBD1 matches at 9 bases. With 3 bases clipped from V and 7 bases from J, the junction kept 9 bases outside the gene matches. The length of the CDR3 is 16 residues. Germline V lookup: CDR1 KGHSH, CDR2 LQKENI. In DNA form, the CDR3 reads TGTGCCAGCTCACCTCCCGGGACAGGGTGGAGCGGGGAGCTGTTTTTT. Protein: CASSPPGTGWSGELFF.

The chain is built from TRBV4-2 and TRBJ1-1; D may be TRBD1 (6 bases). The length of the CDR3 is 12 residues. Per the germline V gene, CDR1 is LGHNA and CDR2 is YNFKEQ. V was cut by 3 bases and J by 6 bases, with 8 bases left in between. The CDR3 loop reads CASSQNRAEAFF. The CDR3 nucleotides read TGTGCCAGCAGCCAGAACAGGGCTGAAGCTTTCTTT.

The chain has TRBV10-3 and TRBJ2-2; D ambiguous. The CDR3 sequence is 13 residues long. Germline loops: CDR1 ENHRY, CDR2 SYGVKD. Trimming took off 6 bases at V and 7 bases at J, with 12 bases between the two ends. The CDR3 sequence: CAIRDVSGGELFF. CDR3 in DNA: TGTGCCATCAGAGACGTATCGGGCGGGGAGCTGTTTTTT.

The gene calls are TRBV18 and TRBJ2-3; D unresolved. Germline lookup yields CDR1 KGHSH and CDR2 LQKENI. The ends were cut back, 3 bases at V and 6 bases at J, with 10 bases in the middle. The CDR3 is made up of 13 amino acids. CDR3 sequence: CASSPPGGDTQYF. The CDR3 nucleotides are TGTGCCAGCTCACCTCCGGGTGGTGATACGCAGTATTTT.

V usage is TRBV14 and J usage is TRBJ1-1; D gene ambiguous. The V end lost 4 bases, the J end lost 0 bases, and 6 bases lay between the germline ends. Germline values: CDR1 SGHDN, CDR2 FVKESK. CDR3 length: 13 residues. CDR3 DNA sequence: TGTGCCAGCAGCCTGACAATGAACACTGAAGCTTTCTTT. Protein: CASSLTMNTEAFF. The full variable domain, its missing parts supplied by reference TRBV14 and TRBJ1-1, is EAGVTQFPSHSVIEKGQTVTLRCDPISGHDNLYWYRRVMGKEIKFLLHFVKESKQDESGMPNNRFLAERTGGTYSTLKVQPAELEDSGVYFCASSLTMNTEAFFGQGTRLTVV.

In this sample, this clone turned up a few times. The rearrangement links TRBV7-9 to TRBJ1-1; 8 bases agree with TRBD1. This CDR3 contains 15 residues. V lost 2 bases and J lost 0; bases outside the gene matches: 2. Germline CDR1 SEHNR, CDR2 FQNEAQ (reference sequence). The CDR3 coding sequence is TGTGCCAGCAGCTTACACAGGGGGATGAACACTGAAGCTTTCTTT. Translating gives CASSLHRGMNTEAFF.

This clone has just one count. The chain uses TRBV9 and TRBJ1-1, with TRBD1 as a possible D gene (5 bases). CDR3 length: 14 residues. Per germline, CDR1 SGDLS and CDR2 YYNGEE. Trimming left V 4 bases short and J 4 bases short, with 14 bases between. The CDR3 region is CASSRQGLGTEAFF. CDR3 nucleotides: TGTGCCAGCAGCCGCCAGGGTTTGGGCACTGAAGCTTTCTTT. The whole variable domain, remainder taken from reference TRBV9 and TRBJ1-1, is DSGVTQTPKHLITATGQRVTLRCSPRSGDLSVYWYQQSLDQGLQFLIQYYNGEERAKGNILERFSAQQFPDLHSELNLSSLELGDSALYFCASSRQGLGTEAFFGQGTRLTVV.

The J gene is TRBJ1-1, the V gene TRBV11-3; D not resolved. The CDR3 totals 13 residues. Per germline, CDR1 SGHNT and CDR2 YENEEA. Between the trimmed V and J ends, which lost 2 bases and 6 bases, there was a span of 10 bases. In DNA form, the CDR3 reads TGTGCCAGCAGCTTATTATCCCGGTCTGAAGCTTTCTTT. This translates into CASSLLSRSEAFF.

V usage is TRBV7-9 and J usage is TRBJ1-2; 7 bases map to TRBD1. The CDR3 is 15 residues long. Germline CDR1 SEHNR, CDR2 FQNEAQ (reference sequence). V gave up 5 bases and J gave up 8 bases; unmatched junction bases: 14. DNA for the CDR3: TGTGCCAGCAGCCGGCCCGAAGAGGGGGCAGAAGGCTACACCTTC. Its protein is CASSRPEEGAEGYTF.

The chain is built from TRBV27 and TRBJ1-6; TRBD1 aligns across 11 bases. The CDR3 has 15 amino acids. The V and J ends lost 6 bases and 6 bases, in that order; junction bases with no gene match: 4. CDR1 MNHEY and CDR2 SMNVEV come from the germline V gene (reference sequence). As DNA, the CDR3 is TGTGCCAGCAGCCCAGGGACAGGGGGTAATTCACCCCTCCACTTT. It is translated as CASSPGTGGNSPLHF.

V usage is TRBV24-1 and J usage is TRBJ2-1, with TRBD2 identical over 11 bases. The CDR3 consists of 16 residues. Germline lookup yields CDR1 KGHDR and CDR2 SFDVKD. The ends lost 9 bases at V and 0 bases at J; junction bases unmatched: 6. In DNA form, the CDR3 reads TGTGCCACCTCAGCTAGCGGGAGGAACTCCTACAATGAGCAGTTCTTC. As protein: CATSASGRNSYNEQFF.

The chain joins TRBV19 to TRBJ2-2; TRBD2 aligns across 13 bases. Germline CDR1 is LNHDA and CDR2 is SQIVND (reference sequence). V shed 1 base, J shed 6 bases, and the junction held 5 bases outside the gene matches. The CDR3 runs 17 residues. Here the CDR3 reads CASSIGTSGGDPGELFF. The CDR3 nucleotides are TGTGCCAGTAGTATAGGAACTAGCGGGGGGGATCCCGGGGAGCTGTTTTTT.

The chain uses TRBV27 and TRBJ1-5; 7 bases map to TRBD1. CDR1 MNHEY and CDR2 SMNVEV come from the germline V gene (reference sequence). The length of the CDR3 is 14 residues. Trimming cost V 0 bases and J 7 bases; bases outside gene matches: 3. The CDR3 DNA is TGTGCCAGCAGTTTATCCCGGACAGGACAGCCCCAGCATTTT. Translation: CASSLSRTGQPQHF.

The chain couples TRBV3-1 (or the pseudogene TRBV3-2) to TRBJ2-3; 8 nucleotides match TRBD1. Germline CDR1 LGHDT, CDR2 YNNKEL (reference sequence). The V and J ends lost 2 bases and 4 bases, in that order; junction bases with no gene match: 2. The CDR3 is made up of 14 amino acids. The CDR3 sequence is CASSQRTGPDTQYF. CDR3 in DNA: TGTGCCAGCAGCCAACGGACAGGGCCAGATACGCAGTATTTT.